These 27 T cell receptor beta chains were all obtained from the same sample, sequenced in a study of CD8 T cells in Susac syndrome. Random hexamers served to reverse transcribe roughly 0.45 to 1 ug RNA. MiXCR was run by TCRdb on the immunoSEQ multiplex PCR reads, yielding one entry per CDR3 protein. The sample holds 180,000 or so distinct CDR3 sequences; roughly 94% are singletons and the top ten take over 0.08%. Sequenced: CD4+ T cells from PBMCs. The receptors derive from a human donor in good health.

V and J are TRBV6-2 or TRBV6-3 and TRBJ2-4, with 8 bases fitting TRBD1. This CDR3 has 14 amino acids. The ends lost 3 bases at V and 8 bases at J; junction bases unmatched: 6. Germline CDR1 MNHEY, CDR2 SVGEGT. The CDR3 here is CASSYWTGRDIQYF. CDR3 nucleotides: TGTGCCAGCAGTTATTGGACAGGGCGGGACATTCAGTACTTC.

The V call is TRBV28, the J call TRBJ2-6, with D possibly matching TRBD1 (5 bases). The germline V gene has CDR1 MDHEN and CDR2 SYDVKM. Trimming shortened V by 2 bases and J by 0 bases, and 11 bases separated the two germline ends. The CDR3 consists of 17 residues. The chain's CDR3 is CASSLLQGNSGANVLTF. The CDR3 DNA sequence: TGTGCCAGCAGTTTACTTCAGGGAAACTCTGGGGCCAACGTCCTGACTTTC. The entire variable domain, with the rest obtained from reference TRBV28 and TRBJ2-6, is as follows: DVKVTQSSRYLVKRTGEKVFLECVQDMDHENMFWYRQDPGLGLRLIYFSYDVKMKEKGDIPEGYSVSREKKERFSLILESASTNQTSMYLCASSLLQGNSGANVLTFGAGSRLTVL.

The chain recombines TRBV30 with TRBJ2-5; D gene ambiguous. The CDR3 extends over 13 amino acids. The germline CDR1 and CDR2 sequences are GTSNPN and SVGIG (reference sequence). The CDR3 DNA reads as TGTGCACACGCACGGACGCCACAAGAGACCCAGTACTTC. This codes for CAHARTPQETQYF.

The gene calls are TRBV20-1 and TRBJ1-2; TRBD1 is a possible D gene (6 bases). From germline, CDR1 is DFQATT and CDR2 SNEGSKA (reference sequence). The CDR3 spans 16 residues. V gave up 0 bases and J gave up 0 bases, with 14 bases separating them. The CDR3 region has the DNA TGCAGTGCTAGAGATGACACAAGGACAGCTAACTATGGCTACACCTTC. Translating it yields CSARDDTRTANYGYTF.

The rearrangement uses TRBV20-1 and TRBJ2-1; 7 nucleotides align to TRBD2. Trimming removed 4 bases from V and 6 bases from J; junction bases left unmatched: 6. This CDR3 has 13 residues. The germline CDR1 and CDR2 sequences are DFQATT and SNEGSKA (reference sequence). This CDR3 reads CSATLTSPNEQFF. CDR3 sequence (DNA): TGCAGTGCTACTTTGACTAGCCCCAATGAGCAGTTCTTC.

The chain links TRBV4-2 to TRBJ2-6; 7 nucleotides align to TRBD1. After removal of 6 bases from V and 2 bases from J, the junction contained 7 bases not matched to a gene. CDR3 size: 16 residues. The V gene's germline CDR1 is LGHNA and CDR2 YNFKEQ. Here the CDR3 reads CASSQTGDTGANVLTF. CDR3 sequence (DNA): TGTGCCAGCAGTCAAACAGGGGACACTGGGGCCAACGTCCTGACTTTC.

The rearrangement links TRBV29-1 to TRBJ1-1, with 7 bases that match TRBD1. Germline assignment: CDR1 SQVTM and CDR2 ANQGSEA. There are 13 residues in the CDR3. J lost 4 bases, V lost 2 bases, and 4 bases had no gene match. The CDR3 DNA reads TGCAGCGTTGAAAACAGGGGAGTCACTGAAGCTTTCTTT. This codes for CSVENRGVTEAFF.

The chain is built from TRBV15 and TRBJ2-4; a weak D match, TRBD1 (5 bases). There are 15 residues in the CDR3. The V and J ends lost 2 bases and 2 bases respectively, with 10 bases between them. Germline CDR1 reads LNHNV; CDR2 reads YYDKDF (reference sequence). The CDR3 DNA is TGTGCCACCAGCAGAATAAGGGGAACCAAAAACATTCAGTACTTC. This encodes CATSRIRGTKNIQYF.

This clonotype showed up just once. This rearrangement joins TRBV6-2 or TRBV6-3 to TRBJ2-5; D gene ambiguous. Trimming pared 6 bases from V and 7 bases from J, leaving 18 bases between. Germline V gene data show CDR1 as MNHEY and CDR2 as SVGEGT. The CDR3 runs to 14 residues. CDR3 DNA: TGTGCCAGCAGCCCCGCCCCGGAGTTCGCGACCCAGTACTTC. Translation gives CASSPAPEFATQYF.

This clonotype was counted between two and nine times. The V gene is TRBV27, the J gene TRBJ2-7; 7 bases align to TRBD1. The CDR3 consists of 14 residues. V lost 3 bases to trimming and J lost 6 bases; unmatched junction nucleotides: 8. The germline gives CDR1 MNHEY, CDR2 SMNVEV (reference sequence). DNA for the CDR3: TGTGCCAGCAGTTTCGGTACAGGGGATCGCGAGCAGTACTTC. The encoded protein is CASSFGTGDREQYF.

This sequence joins TRBV30 and TRBJ1-5; D gene uncertain. V lost 5 bases and J lost 3, with 14 bases in between. The CDR3 contains 14 residues. The germline CDR1 and CDR2 sequences are GTSNPN and SVGIG (reference sequence). In DNA form, the CDR3 reads TGTGCCTGGGATTACAGTGGACCCAATCAGCCCCAGCATTTT. Its translation is CAWDYSGPNQPQHF.

V is TRBV29-1 and J is TRBJ2-2; TRBD1 or TRBD2 may be the D gene (5 bases each). From germline, CDR1 is SQVTM and CDR2 ANQGSEA. There are 13 residues in the CDR3. V lost 7 bases and J lost 1, with 10 bases in between. CDR3 nucleotides: TGCAGCGGAGGGACGGTGAACACCGGGGAGCTGTTTTTT. Amino acid sequence: CSGGTVNTGELFF.

In DNA form, the CDR3 reads TGTGCCACCAGTGATTCCGGCCTAGCGGTGAACCAAGAGACCCAGTACTTC. This sequence encodes CATSDSGLAVNQETQYF. V is TRBV24-1 and J is TRBJ2-5; 7 bases align to TRBD2. Germline V CDR1 and CDR2: KGHDR, SFDVKD. V gave up 2 bases and J gave up 0 bases; unmatched junction bases: 8. This CDR3 has 17 residues.

The rearrangement uses TRBV6-2 or TRBV6-3 and TRBJ2-3; 8 bases line up with TRBD2. Per germline, CDR1 MNHEY and CDR2 SVGEGT. Trimming at V came to 0 bases and at J to 6 bases, leaving 11 bases not matched to a gene. This CDR3 is built from 17 residues. The CDR3 DNA is TGTGCCAGCAGTTACTCGAGGACTAGCCGCCGCGAGGATACGCAGTATTTT. Translating it yields CASSYSRTSRREDTQYF.

CDR3 in DNA: TGTGCCAGCAGCCGATCGGGACAGGGGAGTAAGCAGTTCTTC. Translation gives CASSRSGQGSKQFF. The rearrangement joins TRBV5-4 to TRBJ2-1; 10 positions match TRBD1. The CDR3 is 14 amino acids. Germline V gene sequence: CDR1 SGHNT, CDR2 YYREEE (reference sequence). Unmatched junction bases numbered 9, after V lost 4 bases and J lost 11 bases. Complete variable domain (other parts from reference TRBV5-4 and TRBJ2-1): ETGVTQSPTHLIKTRGQQVTLRCSSQSGHNTVSWYQQALGQGPQFIFQYYREEENGRGNFPPRFSGLQFPNYSSELNVNALELDDSALYLCASSRSGQGSKQFFGPGTRLTVL.

This chain connects TRBV7-8 to TRBJ2-7; a possible D gene is TRBD2 (6 bases). Trimming pared 1 base from V and 4 bases from J, leaving 11 bases between. CDR1 is SGHVS, CDR2 FQNEAQ, per germline. The CDR3 extends over 14 amino acids. The CDR3 coding sequence is TGTGCCAGCAGCTTAGAACTCGGGAGATACGAGCAGTACTTC. This translates into CASSLELGRYEQYF.

The rearrangement joins TRBV30 to TRBJ2-7; D unclear. The CDR3 has 11 residues. Germline V gene lookup returns CDR1 GTSNPN and CDR2 SVGIG (reference sequence). Trimming removed 1 base at V and 5 bases at J, with 6 bases between. This chain's CDR3 is CAWSAGHEQYF. The CDR3 DNA is TGTGCCTGGAGTGCTGGCCACGAGCAGTACTTC.

V gene TRBV7-2 combines with J gene TRBJ2-5, with D perhaps matching TRBD1 or TRBD2 (5 bases each). Germline V gene data show CDR1 as SGHTA and CDR2 as FQGNSA. The germline V and J ends were trimmed by 1 base and 5 bases, with 11 bases remaining between them. This CDR3 is 14 amino acids long. CDR3 DNA sequence: TGTGCCAGCAGCTTAGTAGGGACCTGGGAGACCCAGTACTTC. Amino acids: CASSLVGTWETQYF.

This chain connects TRBV7-9 to TRBJ2-1, with unresolved D. Germline V gene data show CDR1 as SEHNR and CDR2 as FQNEAQ (reference sequence). The CDR3 totals 13 residues. Trimming took off 1 base at V and 9 bases at J, with 10 bases between the two ends. As DNA, the CDR3 is TGTGCCAGCAGCTTAGGACCCGGCGTTGAGCAGTTCTTC. As protein: CASSLGPGVEQFF.

This clonotype has only a few counts. The chain has TRBV30 and TRBJ1-2; unclear D gene. Germline V lookup: CDR1 GTSNPN, CDR2 SVGIG (reference sequence). The CDR3 covers 13 residues. V was pared by 0 bases and J by 1 base, with 6 bases between. This CDR3 is CAWSVGLNYGYTF. In DNA form, the CDR3 reads TGTGCCTGGAGTGTTGGACTTAACTATGGCTACACCTTC.

The chain uses TRBV12-3 or TRBV12-4 and TRBJ1-2; 9 bases fit TRBD1. The V and J ends lost 7 bases and 6 bases, in that order; junction bases with no gene match: 9. The CDR3 covers 14 residues. CDR3 sequence reads: CASIIFGQGNGYTF. CDR3 DNA: TGTGCCAGCATAATCTTCGGACAGGGGAATGGCTACACCTTC.

The chain couples TRBV2 to TRBJ2-7, with D tentatively TRBD2 (5 bases). Germline V gene sequence: CDR1 SNHLY, CDR2 FYNNEI. V lost 7 bases and J 6 bases, leaving 10 bases between the germline ends. The CDR3 runs 11 residues. DNA of the CDR3: TGTGCCAGCAAGTACGGAGGCGAGCAGTACTTC. This encodes CASKYGGEQYF.

The V gene is TRBV28, the J gene TRBJ2-7; TRBD2 agrees at 9 bases. In germline, CDR1 is MDHEN, CDR2 SYDVKM. This CDR3 is built from 17 residues. V lost 4 bases to trimming and J lost 6 bases; unmatched junction nucleotides: 16. CDR3 coding DNA: TGTGCCAGCAGTTCCCTTGCGGGGCTAGCGGGATCCGCCGAGCAGTACTTC. This encodes CASSSLAGLAGSAEQYF.

This rearrangement joins TRBV4-2 to TRBJ2-1, with 10 bases matching TRBD2. J was trimmed by 7 bases and V by 2 bases; bases with no gene match: 14. The CDR3 spans 18 residues. The germline CDR1 and CDR2 sequences are LGHNA and YNFKEQ. The CDR3, as DNA: TGTGCCAGCAGCCAAACCCGCGGGCTAGCGGGAGTTCGTAATGAGCAGTTCTTC. Translated, it gives CASSQTRGLAGVRNEQFF.

The chain uses TRBV27 and TRBJ2-7, with 10 nucleotides matching TRBD1. Trimming at V came to 6 bases and at J to 6 bases, leaving 14 bases not matched to a gene. The CDR3 contains 16 residues. CDR1 and CDR2 (germline): MNHEY, SMNVEV (reference sequence). This CDR3 reads CASSQIRGTGVSEQYF. CDR3 nucleotide sequence: TGTGCCAGCAGCCAAATTAGGGGGACAGGGGTTAGCGAGCAGTACTTC.

This clonotype was seen only once. The V gene is TRBV29-1, the J gene TRBJ2-1, with D uncertain. The CDR3 has 10 residues. Per germline, CDR1 SQVTM and CDR2 ANQGSEA. Trimming removed 7 bases from V and 8 bases from J, with 9 bases in between. CDR3 DNA sequence: TGCAGCGCCTACTCAGATGAGCAGTTCTTC. This codes for CSAYSDEQFF.

The chain employs TRBV29-1 and TRBJ2-6; possibly TRBD1 or TRBD2 for D (5 bases each). CDR1 is SQVTM and CDR2 is ANQGSEA in the germline V gene. The CDR3 contains 15 residues. The V end was cut by 4 bases, the J end by 0 bases, with 10 bases between. As DNA, the CDR3 is TGCAGCGTTGGGGACCGAACCTCTGGGGCCAACGTCCTGACTTTC. As protein: CSVGDRTSGANVLTF.